The present entry profiles one TCR beta chain with its context. Its antigen is currently unknown. The data belong to a study of T cells in narcolepsy. Study results and caveats: Blood of same and different patients, but not healthy controls, reportedly held recurring autoreactive clonotypes. Some memory CD4+ repertoires had no autoreactive clone sequences.

This CDR3 comprises 14 residues. Germline CDR1 reads SQVTM; CDR2 reads ANQGSEA. The junction had 10 bases not matched to a gene; V was cut back by 6 bases and J by 3 bases. Clones were read by immunoSEQ multiplex PCR, and TCRdb kept only the in-frame ones, dropping some. The table lists over 25,000 clones, approximately 85% of them singletons. The chain joins TRBV29-1 to TRBJ2-7, with TRBD1 matching over 8 bases. Sequencing was done on a sample of memory (CD45RA-) CD4+ T cells from blood. This receptor was identified in a human donor in good health. The CDR3 spells CSVRGQEKVYEQYF. Here the CDR3 DNA reads TGCAGCGTGCGGGGACAGGAGAAAGTCTACGAGCAGTACTTC.